This T cell receptor beta chain was sequenced during a study of shared clonotypes between healthy human individuals. The donors were all Caucasian adults (living in Nashville, Tennessee). Per the germline V gene, CDR1 is SGHVS and CDR2 is FQNEAQ. With 6 bases clipped from V and 3 bases from J, the junction kept 8 bases outside the gene matches. The CDR3 is made up of 14 amino acids. General study points: Sequencing depth was expected to influence donor clonotype sharing.

The assay was immunoSEQ multiplex PCR, and TCRdb's table has in-frame clones only and misses some. This repertoire shows 650,000 to 700,000 clones, about nine tenths found once; its top ten account for approximately 35%. A note on this clone: What it recognizes is unknown.

Sequenced: memory CD8+ T cells from PBMCs. Subset here: CD45RO+ cells pooled with CCR7-negative TemRA cells. The sequence came from a man aged 18 to 29 in good health. Some clones in this sample may be carry-over from other donors' samples. The J gene is TRBJ2-7, the V gene TRBV7-8; TRBD1 matches 7 bases. The CDR3 spells CASSIDRASYEQYF. The CDR3, as DNA: TGTGCCAGCAGTATCGACAGGGCTAGCTACGAGCAGTACTTC.